This T cell receptor beta chain derives from a study of blood T cell repertoires in COVID-19. The germline gives CDR1 MDHEN, CDR2 SYDVKM. This CDR3 comprises 16 residues. The V end was cut by 6 bases, the J end by 0 bases, with 15 bases between. A single count supports this clone. Produced via immunoSEQ multiplex PCR; TCRdb's table is partial and in-frame only. This table has fewer than 60,000 clones, 75% to 90% appearing once. Sequencing used peripheral blood. The clonotype comes from a man between 25 and 39 years old with COVID-19, enrolled during active disease. The chain couples TRBV28 to TRBJ1-5; weak D call: TRBD1 (5 bases). In nucleotides, the CDR3 is TGTGCCAGCAGAATTGGCGGGGCCTATAGCAATCAGCCCCAGCATTTT. This gives the protein CASRIGGAYSNQPQHF.